Below are 2 T cell receptor beta chains sequenced from a single sample in a study of T cell repertoires in cytomegalovirus infection. TCRdb reprocessed the reads with MiXCR, giving one entry per CDR3 protein. The table records about 490,000 distinct CDR3 sequences, 16% of them present only once. The sample consisted of CD8+ T cells from PBMCs. The receptors here all came from a human donor in good health (CMV status not recorded). Some clones in this sample may be carry-over from other donors' samples.

The J gene is TRBJ2-5, the V gene TRBV20-1; TRBD2 agrees at 12 bases. With V trimmed by 0 bases and J by 4 bases, 6 bases remained unmatched. CDR1 and CDR2 from the germline V gene are DFQATT and SNEGSKA (reference sequence). The CDR3 totals 16 residues. The CDR3 is CSAREASGGGVETQYF. The CDR3 coding sequence is TGCAGTGCTAGAGAGGCTAGCGGGGGGGGGGTAGAGACCCAGTACTTC.

This clonotype was seen ten or more times. The J gene is TRBJ2-1, the V gene TRBV7-6; D is perhaps TRBD1 or TRBD2 (7 bases each). CDR3 length: 15 amino acids. V gave up 2 bases and J gave up 8 bases, with 16 bases separating them. Germline V gene sequence: CDR1 SGHVS, CDR2 FNYEAQ. The CDR3 sequence is CASSLRTGEGDEQFF. CDR3 DNA: TGTGCCAGCAGCTTACGTACAGGGGAGGGCGATGAGCAGTTCTTC.